This entry lists 31 T cell receptor beta chains sequenced from one sample in a study of blood T cell repertoires in COVID-19. Assay used: immunoSEQ multiplex PCR; TCRdb lists only in-frame clones, some missing. The sample has 110,000 to 150,000 clones, more than 75% seen once. The material sequenced was PBMCs or T cells enriched from blood (not recorded which). The receptors come from a woman between 50 and 59 years old who had recovered from COVID-19.

The chain joins TRBV18 to TRBJ2-1, with D possibly matching TRBD1 (6 bases). Germline-derived CDR1 and CDR2 are KGHSH and LQKENI. The CDR3 has 14 residues. V dropped 2 bases and J dropped 7 bases, with 12 bases sitting between them. CDR3 residues: CASSPKTGGNEQFF. The CDR3 nucleotides read TGTGCCAGCTCACCAAAGACAGGTGGGAATGAGCAGTTCTTC. The whole variable domain, filled in from reference TRBV18 and TRBJ2-1, reads NAGVMQNPRHLVRRRGQEARLRCSPMKGHSHVYWYRQLPEEGLKFMVYLQKENIIDESGMPKERFSAEFPKEGPSILRIQQVVRGDSAAYFCASSPKTGGNEQFFGPGTRLTVL.

The gene calls are TRBV5-1 and TRBJ2-1; the match to TRBD2 covers 10 bases. There are 15 residues in the CDR3. In germline, CDR1 is SGHRS, CDR2 YFSETQ. J was trimmed by 4 bases and V by 4 bases; bases with no gene match: 5. CDR3 nucleotide sequence: TGCGCCAGCAGCCGCAGCGGGGGGGAATACAATGAGCAGTTCTTC. Its protein product is CASSRSGGEYNEQFF. The variable domain in full, completed from reference TRBV5-1 and TRBJ2-1, reads KAGVTQTPRYLIKTRGQQVTLSCSPISGHRSVSWYQQTPGQGLQFLFEYFSETQRNKGNFPGRFSGRQFSNSRSEMNVSTLELGDSALYLCASSRSGGEYNEQFFGPGTRLTVL.

This clone occurred once. The rearrangement links TRBV4-2 to TRBJ2-3; TRBD2 aligns across 10 bases. In germline, CDR1 is LGHNA, CDR2 YNFKEQ. CDR3 length: 21 amino acids. The junction had 21 bases not matched to a gene; V was cut back by 0 bases and J by 6 bases. CDR3 sequence reads: CASSQERSSGGLDLFADTQYF. The CDR3 coding sequence is TGTGCCAGCAGCCAAGAACGTTCTAGCGGGGGCCTCGATCTTTTCGCCGATACGCAGTATTTT.

The chain employs TRBV19 and TRBJ1-1, with 8 bases aligning to TRBD1. V was pared by 9 bases and J by 3 bases, with 6 bases of the junction left unmatched. Germline CDR1 and CDR2: LNHDA and SQIVND (reference sequence). The CDR3 loop spans 13 amino acids. The CDR3 reads CASDQGAYTEAFF. DNA of the CDR3: TGTGCCAGCGACCAGGGGGCTTACACTGAAGCTTTCTTT.

The CDR3 DNA follows: TGTGCCAGCAGGTTAGGGGGGGTTAACAATCAGCCCCAGCATTTT. Its translation: CASRLGGVNNQPQHF. V is TRBV6-5 and J is TRBJ1-5, with a possible D match to TRBD1 (6 bases). The V end was cut by 6 bases, the J end by 3 bases, with 15 bases between. The germline CDR1 and CDR2 sequences are MNHEY and SVGAGI. This CDR3 comprises 15 residues.

This clone was recorded only once. The CDR3 protein is CASSGDRGSTNEKLFF. The CDR3 DNA reads as TGTGCCAGCAGTGGGGACAGGGGGTCAACTAATGAAAAACTGTTTTTT. This chain joins TRBV6-1 and TRBJ1-4; 11 bases match TRBD1. In germline, CDR1 is MNHNS, CDR2 SASEGT. V dropped 4 bases and J dropped 0; count of bases not matched to a gene: 1. The CDR3 is 16 amino acids.

This clone was seen many times. The chain uses TRBV30 and TRBJ1-6; the match to TRBD1 covers 8 bases. Germline V lookup: CDR1 GTSNPN, CDR2 SVGIG (reference sequence). V gave up 8 bases and J gave up 7 bases; unmatched junction bases: 10. The CDR3 length is 14 residues. The CDR3 loop is CAGHTGGRNSPLHF. CDR3 nucleotide sequence: TGTGCCGGCCATACAGGGGGTCGGAATTCACCCCTCCACTTT.

The V and J genes are TRBV11-3 and TRBJ2-2; TRBD1 matches at 7 bases. This CDR3 comprises 15 residues. Unmatched junction bases numbered 4, after V lost 4 bases and J lost 2 bases. Germline CDR1 SGHNT, CDR2 YENEEA. In DNA, the CDR3 is TGTGCCAGCAGCTCAGGGGGTTCCAACACCGGGGAGCTGTTTTTT. This translates into CASSSGGSNTGELFF.

The gene calls are TRBV2 and TRBJ2-5, with 8 nucleotides matching TRBD2. CDR3 size: 14 residues. After removal of 5 bases from V and 2 bases from J, the junction contained 4 bases not matched to a gene. CDR1 is SNHLY and CDR2 is FYNNEI in the germline V gene. The CDR3 region has the DNA TGTGCCAGCAGTCTACTAGCGGAGCAAGAGACCCAGTACTTC. This translates into CASSLLAEQETQYF.

Only one count was recorded for this clone. The J gene is TRBJ1-5, the V gene TRBV5-1; 7 bases match TRBD1. Germline V gene data show CDR1 as SGHRS and CDR2 as YFSETQ. Unmatched junction bases numbered 2, after V lost 0 bases and J lost 5 bases. This CDR3 region has 14 residues. CDR3 sequence: CASSLEGGDQPQHF. The DNA for the CDR3 is TGCGCCAGCAGCTTGGAAGGGGGCGATCAGCCCCAGCATTTT.

The sample holds a few counts of this clone. This chain links TRBV2 with TRBJ1-2; 7 nucleotides line up with TRBD1. This CDR3 is 13 amino acids long. V dropped 7 bases and J dropped 0; count of bases not matched to a gene: 2. Per germline, CDR1 SNHLY and CDR2 FYNNEI. The CDR3 here is CASTGTANYGYTF. CDR3 DNA sequence: TGTGCCAGCACCGGGACAGCTAACTATGGCTACACCTTC.

The chain uses TRBV2 and TRBJ1-5; a weak D match, TRBD1 (6 bases). Germline CDR1 SNHLY, CDR2 FYNNEI. The V gene lost 6 bases and the J gene lost 7 bases, with 10 bases spanning the gap. The CDR3 length is 12 residues. CDR3 residues: CASSAGVQPQHF. CDR3 DNA sequence: TGTGCCAGCAGCGCAGGGGTCCAGCCCCAGCATTTT.

The chain uses TRBV6-2 or TRBV6-3 and TRBJ2-7, with 7 positions matching TRBD2. With V trimmed by 4 bases and J by 3 bases, 9 bases remained unmatched. The germline CDR1 and CDR2 sequences are MNHEY and SVGEGT. The CDR3 has 15 amino acids. CDR3 residues: CASSFPGGPDYEQYF. The DNA for the CDR3 is TGTGCCAGCAGTTTCCCGGGGGGTCCCGACTACGAGCAGTACTTC.

In this sample, this clone turned up a few times. This chain connects TRBV21-1 to TRBJ2-1; TRBD1 was called by the table and not checked on the DNA. TRBV21-1 is a listed pseudogene. The CDR3 spans 14 residues. The CDR3 region has the DNA TGTGCCAGCAGCCCGGGACAGGGTCACGATGAGCAGTTCTTC. This encodes CASSPGQGHDEQFF.

The chain is built from TRBV9 and TRBJ2-4; unclear D gene. Germline V CDR1 and CDR2: SGDLS, YYNGEE. V lost 0 bases and J lost 7, with 14 bases in between. This CDR3 is built from 15 residues. Here the CDR3 DNA reads TGTGCCAGCAGCGTAGCGTATGGATCGCGGAACATTCAGTACTTC. Translating gives CASSVAYGSRNIQYF. Using reference TRBV9 and TRBJ2-4 for the parts outside the CDR3, the full variable domain is DSGVTQTPKHLITATGQRVTLRCSPRSGDLSVYWYQQSLDQGLQFLIQYYNGEERAKGNILERFSAQQFPDLHSELNLSSLELGDSALYFCASSVAYGSRNIQYFGAGTRLSVL.

J is TRBJ1-2 and V is TRBV3-1 (or the pseudogene TRBV3-2); 7 bases are shared with TRBD1. This CDR3 spans 15 amino acids. CDR1 is LGHDT, CDR2 YNNKEL, per germline (reference sequence). Trimming cost V 2 bases and J 0 bases; bases outside gene matches: 3. This CDR3 reads CASSQMDRSNYGYTF. The CDR3 bases are TGTGCCAGCAGCCAAATGGACAGGTCTAACTATGGCTACACCTTC.

The V call is TRBV5-4, the J call TRBJ2-1; D is possibly TRBD1 (6 bases). There are 15 residues in the CDR3. Trimming left V 1 base short and J 8 bases short, with 16 bases between. Germline-derived CDR1 and CDR2 are SGHNT and YYREEE (reference sequence). The CDR3: CASSLIGTPADEQFF. Written as DNA, the CDR3 is TGTGCCAGCAGCTTGATCGGGACACCGGCGGATGAGCAGTTCTTC. The full variable domain, with the rest looked up from reference TRBV5-4 and TRBJ2-1, is ETGVTQSPTHLIKTRGQQVTLRCSSQSGHNTVSWYQQALGQGPQFIFQYYREEENGRGNFPPRFSGLQFPNYSSELNVNALELDDSALYLCASSLIGTPADEQFFGPGTRLTVL.

Here the CDR3 DNA reads TGTGCCATCAGCGCGGGACAGGGTAGCTATGGCTACACCTTC. Its protein product is CAISAGQGSYGYTF. The rearrangement joins TRBV10-3 to TRBJ1-2, with 9 bases fitting TRBD1. After removal of 6 bases from V and 4 bases from J, the junction contained 6 bases not matched to a gene. CDR1 and CDR2 from the germline V gene are ENHRY and SYGVKD. The CDR3 length is 14 residues.

The V gene is TRBV10-3, the J gene TRBJ2-1, with D possibly being TRBD1 (6 bases). The CDR3 covers 14 residues. Germline values: CDR1 ENHRY, CDR2 SYGVKD. V was shortened by 2 bases and J by 5 bases, with 10 bases between the two germline ends. CDR3 amino acids: CAISETTGNNEQFF. CDR3 sequence (DNA): TGTGCCATCAGTGAGACCACAGGGAACAATGAGCAGTTCTTC.

This clone was counted a single time. The chain couples TRBV3-1 (or the pseudogene TRBV3-2) to TRBJ1-2; the match to TRBD1 covers 7 bases. Germline CDR1 and CDR2: LGHDT and YNNKEL (reference sequence). The CDR3 loop spans 14 amino acids. V lost 0 bases to trimming and J lost 9 bases; unmatched junction nucleotides: 7. The CDR3 DNA is TGTGCCAGCAGCCAAGATATTGGGACAGCCCGCTACACCTTC. Its protein product is CASSQDIGTARYTF.

The chain links TRBV20-1 to TRBJ1-1; 8 positions match TRBD1. The length of the CDR3 is 12 residues. In germline, CDR1 is DFQATT, CDR2 SNEGSKA (reference sequence). Trimming cost V 5 bases and J 7 bases; bases outside gene matches: 6. In DNA form, the CDR3 reads TGCAGTGCTGGTGACAGGGGAATTGAAGCTTTCTTT. Its translation: CSAGDRGIEAFF.

The chain couples TRBV9 to TRBJ1-6, with TRBD1 matching 7 bases. Per germline, CDR1 SGDLS and CDR2 YYNGEE. This CDR3 is 15 amino acids long. With 3 bases clipped from V and 11 bases from J, the junction kept 11 bases outside the gene matches. DNA for the CDR3: TGTGCCAGCAGCGCCTCGGACAGGATGGGGACACCCCTCCACTTT. Translated, it gives CASSASDRMGTPLHF.

J is TRBJ1-1 and V is TRBV6-5; possibly TRBD1 for D (6 bases). V dropped 7 bases and J dropped 4 bases, with 16 bases sitting between them. CDR1 MNHEY and CDR2 SVGAGI come from the germline V gene. The CDR3 is 14 residues long. The CDR3 DNA sequence: TGTGCCAGCAACGCACCACTACAGGGCACTGAAGCTTTCTTT. This translates into CASNAPLQGTEAFF.

The rearrangement links TRBV7-9 to TRBJ2-5; D uncertain. V was shortened by 5 bases and J by 2 bases, with 9 bases between the two germline ends. From germline, CDR1 is SEHNR and CDR2 FQNEAQ (reference sequence). The length of the CDR3 is 13 residues. CDR3 coding DNA: TGTGCCAGCAGCCCCGACATACAAGAGACCCAGTACTTC. Translating it yields CASSPDIQETQYF. Supplemented by reference TRBV7-9 and TRBJ2-5, the full variable domain reads DTGVSQNPRHKITKRGQNVTFRCDPISEHNRLYWYRQTLGQGPEFLTYFQNEAQLEKSRLLSDRFSAERPKGSFSTLEIQRTEQGDSAMYLCASSPDIQETQYFGPGTRLLVL.

This clone was detected only once. The chain combines TRBV5-1 with TRBJ1-4; TRBD1 might be the D (6 bases). Germline values: CDR1 SGHRS, CDR2 YFSETQ. CDR3 size: 15 residues. V lost 0 bases, J lost 5 bases, and 11 bases lay in between. This CDR3 reads CASSLAAGANEKLFF. DNA of the CDR3: TGCGCCAGCAGCTTGGCGGCGGGGGCGAATGAAAAACTGTTTTTT.

The chain links TRBV4-1 to TRBJ2-7; possible D gene TRBD1, 5 bases. The ends were cut back, 1 base at V and 3 bases at J, with 16 bases in the middle. The CDR3 totals 16 residues. Germline-derived CDR1 and CDR2 are MGHRA and YSYEKL. The CDR3 is CASSQAVQGTLYEQYF. In nucleotides, the CDR3 is TGCGCCAGCAGCCAAGCGGTCCAGGGAACACTCTACGAGCAGTACTTC.

This chain connects TRBV28 to TRBJ2-7; D possibly corresponds to TRBD2 (5 bases). The V end was cut by 2 bases, the J end by 4 bases, with 6 bases between. There are 12 residues in the CDR3. Germline V lookup: CDR1 MDHEN, CDR2 SYDVKM. The DNA for the CDR3 is TGTGCCAGCAGTTTACGGGGTTACGAGCAGTACGTC. It yields the protein CASSLRGYEQYV.

V usage is TRBV7-2 and J usage is TRBJ1-5, with 9 bases aligning to TRBD1. The CDR3 totals 14 residues. Per the germline V gene, CDR1 is SGHTA and CDR2 is FQGNSA. Trimming cost V 3 bases and J 6 bases; bases outside gene matches: 3. CDR3 nucleotides: TGTGCCAGCAGCTTGGGACAGGGAGGTCAGCCCCAGCATTTT. Protein sequence: CASSLGQGGQPQHF.

The CDR3 nucleotides read TGTGCCAGCAGCCGTAGCCGAGGGACCGGGGAGCTGTTTTTT. Amino acid sequence: CASSRSRGTGELFF. The chain couples TRBV3-1 (or the pseudogene TRBV3-2) to TRBJ2-2, with TRBD2 as a possible D gene (5 bases). V dropped 4 bases and J dropped 5 bases, with 11 bases sitting between them. In germline, CDR1 is LGHDT, CDR2 YNNKEL (reference sequence). This CDR3 is built from 14 residues.

The chain joins TRBV6-1 to TRBJ1-1; D is unresolved. Trimming removed 1 base at V and 0 bases at J, with 18 bases between. CDR3 length equals 18 residues. Germline values: CDR1 MNHNS, CDR2 SASEGT. The CDR3: CASSEGLINPGMNTEAFF. DNA of the CDR3: TGTGCCAGCAGTGAAGGTCTAATAAACCCGGGTATGAACACTGAAGCTTTCTTT.

The V gene is TRBV3-1 (or the pseudogene TRBV3-2), the J gene TRBJ1-2; maybe TRBD1 (5 bases). Between the trimmed V and J ends, which lost 0 bases and 6 bases, there was a span of 8 bases. CDR3 length equals 13 residues. Germline V gene data show CDR1 as LGHDT and CDR2 as YNNKEL (reference sequence). CDR3 DNA sequence: TGTGCCAGCAGCCAAGACAGGGATAATGGCTACACCTTC. It encodes CASSQDRDNGYTF.